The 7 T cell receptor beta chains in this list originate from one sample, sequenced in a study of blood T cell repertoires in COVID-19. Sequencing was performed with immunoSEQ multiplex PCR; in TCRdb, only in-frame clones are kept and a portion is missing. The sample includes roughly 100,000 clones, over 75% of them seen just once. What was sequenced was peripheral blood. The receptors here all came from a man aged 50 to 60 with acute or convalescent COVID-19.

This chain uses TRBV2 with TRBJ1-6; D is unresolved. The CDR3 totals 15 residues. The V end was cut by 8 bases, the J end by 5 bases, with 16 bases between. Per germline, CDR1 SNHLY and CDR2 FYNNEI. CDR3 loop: CASRPTSSDNSPLHF. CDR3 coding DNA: TGTGCCAGCCGCCCGACGTCAAGCGATAATTCACCCCTCCACTTT.

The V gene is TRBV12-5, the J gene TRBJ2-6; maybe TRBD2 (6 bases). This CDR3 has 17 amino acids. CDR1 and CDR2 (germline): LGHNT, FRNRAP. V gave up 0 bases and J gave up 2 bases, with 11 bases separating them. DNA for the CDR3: TGTGCTAGTGGTTTGGTATATGGAGGGACTGGGGCCAACGTCCTGACTTTC. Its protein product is CASGLVYGGTGANVLTF.

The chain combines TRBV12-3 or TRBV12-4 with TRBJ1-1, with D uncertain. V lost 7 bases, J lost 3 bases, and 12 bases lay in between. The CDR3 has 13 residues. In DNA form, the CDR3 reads TGTGCCAGCACCACCCCGGGAGACACTGAAGCTTTCTTT. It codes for CASTTPGDTEAFF.

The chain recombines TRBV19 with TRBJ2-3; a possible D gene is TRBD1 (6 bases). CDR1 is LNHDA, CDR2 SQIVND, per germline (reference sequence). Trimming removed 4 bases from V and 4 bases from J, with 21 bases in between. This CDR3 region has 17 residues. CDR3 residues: CASSKWTATLGPDTQYF. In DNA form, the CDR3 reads TGTGCCAGTAGTAAATGGACAGCCACCCTAGGCCCAGATACGCAGTATTTT. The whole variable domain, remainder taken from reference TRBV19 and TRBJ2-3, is DGGITQSPKYLFRKEGQNVTLSCEQNLNHDAMYWYRQDPGQGLRLIYYSQIVNDFQKGDIAEGYSVSREKKESFPLTVTSAQKNPTAFYLCASSKWTATLGPDTQYFGPGTRLTVL.

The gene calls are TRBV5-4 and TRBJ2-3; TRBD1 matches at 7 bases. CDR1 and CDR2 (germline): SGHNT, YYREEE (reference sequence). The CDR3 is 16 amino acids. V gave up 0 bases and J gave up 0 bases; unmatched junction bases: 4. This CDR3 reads CASSLVKGASTDTQYF. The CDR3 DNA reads TGTGCCAGCAGCTTGGTAAAGGGGGCGAGCACAGATACGCAGTATTTT.

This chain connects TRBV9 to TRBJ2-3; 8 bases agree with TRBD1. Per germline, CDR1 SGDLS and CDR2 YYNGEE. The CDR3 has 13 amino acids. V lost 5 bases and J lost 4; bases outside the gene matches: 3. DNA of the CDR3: TGTGCCAGCAGACCGACAGGGGCAGATACGCAGTATTTT. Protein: CASRPTGADTQYF. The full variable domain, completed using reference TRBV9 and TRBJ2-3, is DSGVTQTPKHLITATGQRVTLRCSPRSGDLSVYWYQQSLDQGLQFLIQYYNGEERAKGNILERFSAQQFPDLHSELNLSSLELGDSALYFCASRPTGADTQYFGPGTRLTVL.

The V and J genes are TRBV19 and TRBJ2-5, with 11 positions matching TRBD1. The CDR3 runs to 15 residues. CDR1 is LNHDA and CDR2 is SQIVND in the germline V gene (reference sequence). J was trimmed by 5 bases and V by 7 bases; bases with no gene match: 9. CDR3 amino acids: CASTLTGQGAETQYF. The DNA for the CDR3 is TGTGCCAGTACTCTGACCGGACAGGGGGCTGAGACCCAGTACTTC.